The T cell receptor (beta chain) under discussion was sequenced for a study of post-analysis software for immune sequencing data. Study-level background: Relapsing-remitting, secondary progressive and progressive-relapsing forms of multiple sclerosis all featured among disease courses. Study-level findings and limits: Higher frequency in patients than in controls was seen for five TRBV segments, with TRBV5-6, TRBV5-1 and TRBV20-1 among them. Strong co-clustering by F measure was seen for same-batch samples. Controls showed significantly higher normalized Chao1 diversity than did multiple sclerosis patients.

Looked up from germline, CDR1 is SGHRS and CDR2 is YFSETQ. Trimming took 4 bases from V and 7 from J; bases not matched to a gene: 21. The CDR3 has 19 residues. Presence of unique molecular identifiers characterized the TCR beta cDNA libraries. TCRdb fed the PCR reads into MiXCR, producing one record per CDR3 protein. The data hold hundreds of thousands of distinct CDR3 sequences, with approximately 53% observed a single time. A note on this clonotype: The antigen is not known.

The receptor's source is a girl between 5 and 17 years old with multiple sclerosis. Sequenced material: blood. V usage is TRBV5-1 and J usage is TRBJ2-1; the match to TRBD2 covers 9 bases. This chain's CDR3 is CASSTEPSASGRTRNEQFF. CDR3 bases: TGCGCCAGCAGCACCGAACCTTCGGCCAGCGGGAGGACCCGTAATGAGCAGTTCTTC.